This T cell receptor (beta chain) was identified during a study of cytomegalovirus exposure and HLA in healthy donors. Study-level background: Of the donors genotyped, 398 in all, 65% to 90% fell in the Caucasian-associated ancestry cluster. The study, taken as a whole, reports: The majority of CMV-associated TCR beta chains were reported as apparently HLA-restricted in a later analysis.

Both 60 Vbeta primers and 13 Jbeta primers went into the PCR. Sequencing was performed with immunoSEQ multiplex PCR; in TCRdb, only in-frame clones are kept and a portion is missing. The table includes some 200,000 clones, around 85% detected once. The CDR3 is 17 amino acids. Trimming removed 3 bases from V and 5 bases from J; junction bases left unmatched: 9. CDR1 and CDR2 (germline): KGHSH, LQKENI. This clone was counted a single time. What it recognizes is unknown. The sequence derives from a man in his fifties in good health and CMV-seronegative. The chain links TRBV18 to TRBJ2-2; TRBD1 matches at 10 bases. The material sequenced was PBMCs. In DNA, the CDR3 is TGTGCCAGCTCACCGCCCGGGACAGGGGTGTCTACCGGGGAGCTGTTTTTT. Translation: CASSPPGTGVSTGELFF.